This TCR beta chain was retrieved from a study of T cells in Graves' hyperthyroidism and ophthalmopathy. Study-wide findings and caveats: Before onset, ophthalmopathy was predicted by the model a median roughly 6.4 months earlier. The blood repertoire included most of the expanded thyroid clonotypes above 0.001.

As regards this clonotype: Its antigen is undetermined.

CDR1 KGHDR and CDR2 SFDVKD come from the germline V gene. V lost 2 bases to trimming and J lost 6 bases; unmatched junction nucleotides: 12. This CDR3 has 17 amino acids. Ophthalmopathy patients all had a Clinical Activity Score of at least 3, a NOSPECS grade of at least 4 and disease under 3 months old. Exclusion criteria comprised uncontrolled infection, other autoimmune disease, pregnancy or lactation. The CDR3 regions of TCR beta were amplified from RNA transcripts. Initially, a first-round RT-PCR of the TCR CDR3 employed the HTBI primer set. Each CDR3 protein is one row after TCRdb ran MiXCR on the multiplex PCR reads. The top ten hold around 3.5% of the sample, which has roughly 640,000 distinct CDR3 sequences, more than 15% seen once.

The rearrangement links TRBV24-1 to TRBJ2-3, with 8 bases lining up with TRBD1. Sequenced input: blood. The receptor was derived from a middle-aged woman with Graves' ophthalmopathy. CDR3 sequence: CATSDSRRTGIQDTQYF. In DNA, the CDR3 is TGTGCCACCAGTGATTCCCGGAGGACAGGGATTCAGGATACGCAGTATTTT.